The T cell receptor beta chain under discussion was sequenced for a study of T cell repertoires in cytomegalovirus infection. Study overall: The public TCR beta signatures pointed to both CMV infection and matching HLA type.

Findings of the study overall: HLA-C-restricted CMV clonotypes gave the most frequent clonotype in two of eight donors.

This clonotype was recorded many times. Antigen: not known. Each CDR3 protein is one row after TCRdb ran MiXCR on the reads. This sample has 480,000 or so distinct CDR3 sequences, with around 11% found just once. The receptor's source is a human donor in good health (CMV status not recorded). Some clones in this sample may be carry-over from other donors' samples. Material: PBMCs.

The DNA of the CDR3 is TGTGCCAGCAGCCGGGGACAGGACCAAAACATTCAGTACTTC. Its translation: CASSRGQDQNIQYF. The chain is built from TRBV7-3 and TRBJ2-4; 8 bases agree with TRBD1. This CDR3 is 14 amino acids long. The V gene end was trimmed by 5 bases and the J gene end by 5 bases; junction bases not matched to a gene: 5. Germline CDR1 reads SGHTA; CDR2 reads FQGTGA.